The 18 T cell receptor beta chains in this list originate from one sample, sequenced in a study of blood T cell repertoires in COVID-19 (dated by TCRdb to 2019 to 2021). The library was prepared using the immunoSEQ multiplex PCR assay. TCRdb provides this immuneACCESS table in a form limited to in-frame rearrangements. Some clones are lacking; in checked studies, under half of them reflect an unresolved V gene, and why the rest are absent is not known. The sample table records about 210,000 clones; roughly 90% of these occur just once. Over 1.5% of the sample goes to the ten largest clones. The sequenced sample consisted of peripheral blood. These receptors originate from a man aged 65 to 79 with acute or convalescent COVID-19.

This chain links TRBV7-3 with TRBJ2-2, with 8 bases that match TRBD2. The V and J ends lost 5 bases and 2 bases, in that order; junction bases with no gene match: 10. The CDR3 contains 17 residues. Germline CDR1 reads SGHTA; CDR2 reads FQGTGA. In DNA form, the CDR3 reads TGTGCCAGCAGCCGGAGAACTAGCGGTATTAACACCGGGGAGCTGTTTTTT. Amino acid sequence: CASSRRTSGINTGELFF.

J is TRBJ1-3 and V is TRBV29-1; D unresolved. There are 11 residues in the CDR3. Per the germline V gene, CDR1 is SQVTM and CDR2 is ANQGSEA. Deletions cut 7 bases from V and 4 bases from J, with 8 bases between. CDR3 DNA: TGCAGCGCCAAGGAGGGAAACACCATATATTTT. Amino acid sequence: CSAKEGNTIYF.

The J gene is TRBJ2-3, the V gene TRBV11-2, with a weak D call TRBD2 (5 bases). This CDR3 spans 15 amino acids. Germline CDR1 and CDR2: SGHAT and FQNNGV. Trimming stripped 5 bases from V and 0 bases from J, with 12 bases between. The CDR3 loop reads CASSTWTSSTDTQYF. The DNA of the CDR3 is TGTGCCAGCAGCACTTGGACTTCAAGCACAGATACGCAGTATTTT.

This chain uses TRBV19 with TRBJ2-7; 8 bases line up with TRBD1. CDR3 length equals 18 residues. J lost 2 bases, V lost 4 bases, and 16 bases had no gene match. The germline CDR1 and CDR2 sequences are LNHDA and SQIVND (reference sequence). The CDR3 DNA follows: TGTGCCAGTAGTAGATCCGGGACAGGCCGTGCGCGTCCCTACGAGCAGTACTTC. Its protein is CASSRSGTGRARPYEQYF.

This clone was observed once. This chain links TRBV4-1 with TRBJ1-2, with TRBD1 matching 7 bases. The germline CDR1 and CDR2 sequences are MGHRA and YSYEKL. The ends lost 3 bases at V and 0 bases at J; junction bases unmatched: 7. This CDR3 comprises 16 residues. The CDR3 DNA is TGCGCCAGCAGCCAGACCGGGACAGCAGCTAACTATGGCTACACCTTC. It specifies CASSQTGTAANYGYTF.

J is TRBJ1-4 and V is TRBV3-1 (or the pseudogene TRBV3-2); D might be TRBD1 (5 bases). The CDR3 has 13 residues. Between the trimmed V and J ends, which lost 4 bases and 7 bases, there was a span of 10 bases. Looked up from germline, CDR1 is LGHDT and CDR2 is YNNKEL (reference sequence). In nucleotides, the CDR3 is TGTGCCAGCAGCCCGTGGACAAGTGAAAAACTGTTTTTT. Protein: CASSPWTSEKLFF.

The genes are TRBV5-1 and TRBJ2-7; D gene ambiguous. V lost 0 bases to trimming and J lost 6 bases, with 13 bases between them. CDR1 and CDR2 (germline): SGHRS, YFSETQ. There are 14 residues in the CDR3. CDR3 region: CASSLGAPLLEQYF. The CDR3 DNA sequence: TGCGCCAGCAGCTTGGGGGCACCACTTCTCGAGCAGTACTTC.

J is TRBJ2-5 and V is TRBV27, with D maybe TRBD2 (5 bases). The CDR3 runs 13 residues. Trimming removed 5 bases at V and 5 bases at J, with 12 bases between. Germline loops: CDR1 MNHEY, CDR2 SMNVEV (reference sequence). The CDR3 nucleotides are TGTGCCAGCAGTGTAAAGAGGGAGGAGACCCAGTACTTC. Translation gives CASSVKREETQYF.

CDR3 sequence reads: CASSLALGHAEAFF. CDR3 in DNA: TGTGCCAGCAGCTTAGCGCTAGGCCACGCTGAAGCTTTCTTT. V gene TRBV7-2 combines with J gene TRBJ1-1; D gene ambiguous. CDR3 size: 14 residues. Germline V gene sequence: CDR1 SGHTA, CDR2 FQGNSA. Trimming left V 0 bases short and J 6 bases short, with 11 bases between.

The rearrangement links TRBV4-3 to TRBJ1-3, with D uncertain. With 0 bases removed from V and 0 bases from J, the gap between germline ends came to 9 bases. The CDR3 consists of 16 residues. Germline CDR1 and CDR2: LGHNA and YSLEER. The CDR3 DNA reads TGCGCCAGCAGCCAAGATTGGGCCGGCTCTGGAAACACCATATATTTT. Translation: CASSQDWAGSGNTIYF.

The rearrangement links TRBV7-2 to TRBJ2-1; 12 bases agree with TRBD2. In germline, CDR1 is SGHTA, CDR2 FQGNSA. CDR3 length equals 16 residues. V gave up 5 bases and J gave up 9 bases; unmatched junction bases: 11. CDR3 in DNA: TGTGCCAGCAGCCACGTCGGGCTAGCGGGAGGGGGTGAGCAGTTCTTC. It yields the protein CASSHVGLAGGGEQFF.

The genes are TRBV27 and TRBJ2-7; D possibly corresponds to TRBD1 (5 bases). Germline-derived CDR1 and CDR2 are MNHEY and SMNVEV (reference sequence). V gave up 5 bases and J gave up 1 base, with 12 bases separating them. This CDR3 has 14 amino acids. The DNA of the CDR3 is TGTGCCAGCAGTCCGGGCGGACAATCCTACGAGCAGTACTTC. This gives the protein CASSPGGQSYEQYF.

The chain combines TRBV5-4 with TRBJ2-5; 7 bases agree with TRBD2. CDR1 and CDR2 (germline): SGHNT, YYREEE (reference sequence). The CDR3 has 18 residues. V shed 0 bases, J shed 0 bases, and the junction held 11 bases outside the gene matches. This chain's CDR3 is CASSLVGLPIKYQETQYF. The CDR3 DNA follows: TGTGCCAGCAGCTTGGTGGGACTACCAATTAAGTACCAAGAGACCCAGTACTTC.

The chain joins TRBV19 to TRBJ1-1, with D possibly matching TRBD1 (6 bases). CDR1 and CDR2 from the germline V gene are LNHDA and SQIVND (reference sequence). The CDR3 runs 11 residues. V was cut by 6 bases and J by 6 bases, with 8 bases left in between. This CDR3 is CASRRTAEAFF. CDR3 coding DNA: TGTGCCAGTAGGAGGACAGCTGAAGCTTTCTTT.

The gene calls are TRBV19 and TRBJ1-5; D gene uncertain. Trimming cost V 0 bases and J 8 bases, with 8 bases left between them. CDR1 and CDR2 from the germline V gene are LNHDA and SQIVND (reference sequence). The CDR3 extends over 13 amino acids. CDR3 region: CASSIDRRKPQHF. The CDR3 DNA reads as TGTGCCAGTAGTATAGATCGGAGGAAGCCCCAGCATTTT.

This clone was counted many times. The chain recombines TRBV5-6 with TRBJ1-5; TRBD1 is a possible D gene (6 bases). The CDR3 extends over 16 amino acids. Germline CDR1 and CDR2: SGHDT and YYEEEE. Trimming took 1 base from V and 4 from J, leaving 15 bases between them. CDR3 loop: CASSLSGQKLNQPQHF. The CDR3 DNA follows: TGTGCCAGCAGCTTGAGCGGACAGAAGCTTAATCAGCCCCAGCATTTT.

This chain connects TRBV21-1 to TRBJ1-1; the table calls TRBD1, which could not be checked here. TRBV21-1 is assigned pseudogene status. This CDR3 is 20 amino acids long. The CDR3 DNA follows: TGTGCCAGCAGCAAAGACCAGGGGGCCCGGGTCGTCCCGCGGAACACTGAAGCTTTCTTT. It codes for CASSKDQGARVVPRNTEAFF.

This sequence joins TRBV5-1 and TRBJ2-2; no firm D call. Germline CDR1 is SGHRS and CDR2 is YFSETQ. V shed 3 bases and J shed 1 base, with 7 bases lying between them. The CDR3 is made up of 14 amino acids. The CDR3 DNA follows: TGCGCCAGCAGCTACTCAGGGAACACCGGGGAGCTGTTTTTT. Protein sequence: CASSYSGNTGELFF.